This section outlines one T cell receptor (beta chain) sequence together with its context. Its antigen remains unidentified. Profiled with immunoSEQ multiplex PCR; TCRdb holds only in-frame clones, not every one. Among about 110,000 clones listed, around 89% were seen once. The sample comes from a study of cytomegalovirus exposure and HLA in healthy donors. Points from the study as a whole: The dataset shows that most TCR sequences were rare, while some public TCRs occurred in many donors.

This clonotype originated in a woman aged 30 to 39 in good health and CMV-seropositive. The specimen was PBMCs.

Here the CDR3 DNA reads TGCGCCACCGCGTCGGAGAATTCTGATGGCAATCAGCCCCAGCATTTT. As protein: CATASENSDGNQPQHF. The chain combines TRBV10-2 with TRBJ1-5; D is ambiguous. V was shortened by 10 bases and J by 2 bases, with 21 bases between the two germline ends. The CDR3 totals 16 residues. Germline lookup yields CDR1 WSHSY and CDR2 SAAADI.